What follows is one T cell receptor beta chain and its context. The antigen is not known. This entry is derived from a study of shared clonotypes between healthy human individuals. General study points: Rarefaction analysis demonstrated incomplete sorted-subset sequencing notwithstanding large depth.

The naive CD8 subset, CD45RO-negative cells positively selected for CCR7, excluded terminally differentiated effector memory CD45RA+ cells. V lost 4 bases to trimming and J lost 0 bases, with 5 bases between them. The V gene's germline CDR1 is SGHRS and CDR2 YFSETQ. CDR3 length: 13 amino acids. Some clones are missing from TCRdb's copy, which holds only in-frame ones; the method was immunoSEQ multiplex PCR. The sample records roughly 590,000 clones, 95% being singletons. This TCR derives from a woman in her 30s in good health. The V gene is TRBV5-1, the J gene TRBJ1-3; no definite D call. Sequencing input: naive CD8+ T cells sorted from blood. CDR3 amino acids: CASSRGSGNTIYF. CDR3 DNA sequence: TGCGCCAGCAGCCGTGGCTCTGGAAACACCATATATTTT. Looking up the rest from reference TRBV5-1 and TRBJ1-3 gives the full variable domain: KAGVTQTPRYLIKTRGQQVTLSCSPISGHRSVSWYQQTPGQGLQFLFEYFSETQRNKGNFPGRFSGRQFSNSRSEMNVSTLELGDSALYLCASSRGSGNTIYFGEGSWLTVV.